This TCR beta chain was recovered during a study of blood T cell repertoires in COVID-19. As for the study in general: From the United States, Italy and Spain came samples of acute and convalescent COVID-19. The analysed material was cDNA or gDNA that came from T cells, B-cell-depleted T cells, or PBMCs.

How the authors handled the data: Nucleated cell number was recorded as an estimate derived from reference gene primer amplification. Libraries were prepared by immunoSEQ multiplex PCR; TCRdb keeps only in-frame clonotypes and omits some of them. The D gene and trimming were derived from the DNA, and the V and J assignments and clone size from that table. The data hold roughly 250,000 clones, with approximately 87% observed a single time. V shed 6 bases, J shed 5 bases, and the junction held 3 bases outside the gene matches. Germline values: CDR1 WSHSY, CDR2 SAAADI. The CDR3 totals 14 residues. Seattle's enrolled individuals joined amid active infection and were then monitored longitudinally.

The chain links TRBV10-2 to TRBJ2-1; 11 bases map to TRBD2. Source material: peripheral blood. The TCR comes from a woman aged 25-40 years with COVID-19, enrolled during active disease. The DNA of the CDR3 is TGCGCCAGCAGAACTAGCGGGGGTAACAATGAGCAGTTCTTC. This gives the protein CASRTSGGNNEQFF.